This T cell receptor (beta chain) derives from a study of blood T cell repertoires in COVID-19. Study as a whole: Acute-phase and convalescent COVID-19 samples originated in the United States, Italy and Spain. In each case, the material was cDNA or gDNA derived from T cells, B-cell-depleted T cells, or PBMCs.

The CDR3 sequence is 15 residues long. Germline CDR1 reads MDHEN; CDR2 reads SYDVKM. Losses at the gene ends were 6 bases for V and 5 bases for J; bases not matched to a gene: 9. Clones were sequenced by immunoSEQ multiplex PCR, and TCRdb holds only the in-frame ones, with some missing. The data contain 70,000 to 95,000 clones, 85% to 90% of them singletons. Sequencing was performed on peripheral blood. The gene calls are TRBV28 and TRBJ1-5, with 8 bases aligning to TRBD1. The sequence was obtained from a woman older than 75 with active COVID-19. CDR3 region: CASRHRDRRDQPQHF. The CDR3 coding sequence is TGTGCCAGCAGGCACCGGGACAGGAGGGATCAGCCCCAGCATTTT.